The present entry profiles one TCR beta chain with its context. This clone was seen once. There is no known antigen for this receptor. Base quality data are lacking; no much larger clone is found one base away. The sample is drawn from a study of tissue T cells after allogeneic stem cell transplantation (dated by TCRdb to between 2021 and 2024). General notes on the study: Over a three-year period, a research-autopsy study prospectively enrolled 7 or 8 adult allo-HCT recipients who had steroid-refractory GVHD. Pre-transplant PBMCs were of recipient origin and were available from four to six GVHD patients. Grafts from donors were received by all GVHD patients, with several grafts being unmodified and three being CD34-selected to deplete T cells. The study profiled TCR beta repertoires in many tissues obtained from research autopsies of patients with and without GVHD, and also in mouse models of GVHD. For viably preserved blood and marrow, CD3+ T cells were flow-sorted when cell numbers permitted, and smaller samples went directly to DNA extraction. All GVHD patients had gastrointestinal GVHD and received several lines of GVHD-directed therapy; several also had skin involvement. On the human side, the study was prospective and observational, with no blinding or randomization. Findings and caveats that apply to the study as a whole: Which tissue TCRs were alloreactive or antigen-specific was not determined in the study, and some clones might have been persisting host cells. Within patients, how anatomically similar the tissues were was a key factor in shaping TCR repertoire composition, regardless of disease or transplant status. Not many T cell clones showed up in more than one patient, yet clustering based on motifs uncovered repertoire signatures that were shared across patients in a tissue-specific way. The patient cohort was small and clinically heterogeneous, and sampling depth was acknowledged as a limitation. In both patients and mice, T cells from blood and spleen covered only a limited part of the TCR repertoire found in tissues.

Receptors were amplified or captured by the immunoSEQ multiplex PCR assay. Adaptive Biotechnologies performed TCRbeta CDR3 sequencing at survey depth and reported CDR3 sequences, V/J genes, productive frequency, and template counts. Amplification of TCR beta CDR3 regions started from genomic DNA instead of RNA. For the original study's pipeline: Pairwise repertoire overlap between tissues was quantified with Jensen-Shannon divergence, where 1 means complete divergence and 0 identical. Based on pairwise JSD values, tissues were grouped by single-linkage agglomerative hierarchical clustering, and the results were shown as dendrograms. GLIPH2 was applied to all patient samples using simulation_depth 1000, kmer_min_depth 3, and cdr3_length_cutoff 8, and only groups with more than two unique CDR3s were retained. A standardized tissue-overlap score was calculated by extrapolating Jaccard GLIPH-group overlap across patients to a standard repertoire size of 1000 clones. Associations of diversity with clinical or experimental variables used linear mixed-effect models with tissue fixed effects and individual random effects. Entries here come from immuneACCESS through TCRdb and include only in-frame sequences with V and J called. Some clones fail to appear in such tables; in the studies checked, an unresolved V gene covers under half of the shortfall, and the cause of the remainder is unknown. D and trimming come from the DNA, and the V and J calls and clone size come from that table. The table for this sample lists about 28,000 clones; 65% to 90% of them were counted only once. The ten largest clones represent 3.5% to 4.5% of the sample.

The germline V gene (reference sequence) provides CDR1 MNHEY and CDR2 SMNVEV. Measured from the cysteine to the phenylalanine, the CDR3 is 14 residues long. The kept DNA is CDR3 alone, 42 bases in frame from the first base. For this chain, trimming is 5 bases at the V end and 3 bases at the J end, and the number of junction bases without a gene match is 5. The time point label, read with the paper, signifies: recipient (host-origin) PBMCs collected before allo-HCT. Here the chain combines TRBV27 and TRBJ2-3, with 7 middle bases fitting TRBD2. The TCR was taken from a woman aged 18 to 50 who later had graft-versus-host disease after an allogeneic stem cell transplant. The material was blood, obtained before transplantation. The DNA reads TGTGCCAGCAGTCTAGGGCGGGGGACAGATACGCAGTATTTT. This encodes CASSLGRGTDTQYF.